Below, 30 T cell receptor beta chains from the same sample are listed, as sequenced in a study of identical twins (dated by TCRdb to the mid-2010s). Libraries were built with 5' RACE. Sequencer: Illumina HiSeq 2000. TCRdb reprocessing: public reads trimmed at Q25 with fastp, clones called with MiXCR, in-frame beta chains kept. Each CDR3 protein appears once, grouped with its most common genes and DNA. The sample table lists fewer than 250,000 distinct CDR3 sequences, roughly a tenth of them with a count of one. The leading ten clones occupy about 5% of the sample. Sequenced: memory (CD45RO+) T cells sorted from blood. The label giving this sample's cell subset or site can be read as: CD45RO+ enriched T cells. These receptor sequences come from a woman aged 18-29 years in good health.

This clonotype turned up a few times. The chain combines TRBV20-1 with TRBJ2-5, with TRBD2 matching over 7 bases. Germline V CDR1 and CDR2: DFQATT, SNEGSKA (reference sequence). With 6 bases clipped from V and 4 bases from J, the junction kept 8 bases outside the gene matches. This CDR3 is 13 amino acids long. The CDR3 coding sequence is TGCAGTGCCGGACCACTAGCGCGAGAGACCCAGTACTTC. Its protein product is CSAGPLARETQYF.

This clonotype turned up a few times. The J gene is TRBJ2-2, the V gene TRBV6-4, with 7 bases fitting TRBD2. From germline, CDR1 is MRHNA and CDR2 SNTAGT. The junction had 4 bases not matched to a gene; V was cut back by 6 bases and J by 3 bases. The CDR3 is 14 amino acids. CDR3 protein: CASRGGRDTGELFF. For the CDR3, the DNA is TGTGCCAGCAGAGGAGGGAGGGACACCGGGGAGCTGTTTTTT.

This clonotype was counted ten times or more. Written as DNA, the CDR3 is TGTGCCAGCAGCTTGCTAAAGGAAGAGACCCAGTACTTC. It translates to CASSLLKEETQYF. This chain links TRBV5-5 with TRBJ2-5; D gene unclear. CDR1 is SGHKS and CDR2 is YYEKEE in the germline V gene (reference sequence). V lost 1 base and J 3 bases, leaving 7 bases between the germline ends. The CDR3 runs 13 residues.

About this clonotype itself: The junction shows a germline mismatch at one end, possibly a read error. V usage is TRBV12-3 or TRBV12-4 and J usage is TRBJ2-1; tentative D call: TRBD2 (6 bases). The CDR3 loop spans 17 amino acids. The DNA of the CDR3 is TGTTCCAGCAGTTCCCCCGGGACTGGAACATCCTACAATGAGCAGTTCTTC. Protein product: CSSSSPGTGTSYNEQFF.

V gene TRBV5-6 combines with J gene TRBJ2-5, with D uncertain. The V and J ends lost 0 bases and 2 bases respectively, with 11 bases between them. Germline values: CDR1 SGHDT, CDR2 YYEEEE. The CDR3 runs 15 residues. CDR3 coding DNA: TGTGCCAGCAGCTTGGTACCGACGGATCAAGAGACCCAGTACTTC. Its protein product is CASSLVPTDQETQYF.

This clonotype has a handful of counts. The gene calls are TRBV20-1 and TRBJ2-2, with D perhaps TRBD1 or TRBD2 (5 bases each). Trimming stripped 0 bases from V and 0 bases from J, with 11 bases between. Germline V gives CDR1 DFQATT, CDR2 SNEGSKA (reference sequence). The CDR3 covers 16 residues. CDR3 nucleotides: TGCAGTGCTAGAGATCGAGGGACCGCGAACACCGGGGAGCTGTTTTTT. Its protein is CSARDRGTANTGELFF.

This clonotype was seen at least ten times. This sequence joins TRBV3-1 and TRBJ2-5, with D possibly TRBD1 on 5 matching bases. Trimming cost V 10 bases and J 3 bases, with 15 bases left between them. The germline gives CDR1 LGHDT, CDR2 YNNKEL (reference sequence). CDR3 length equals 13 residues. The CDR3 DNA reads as TGTGCCACTACCAGGGTGGCTGAAGAGACCCAGTACTTC. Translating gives CATTRVAEETQYF.

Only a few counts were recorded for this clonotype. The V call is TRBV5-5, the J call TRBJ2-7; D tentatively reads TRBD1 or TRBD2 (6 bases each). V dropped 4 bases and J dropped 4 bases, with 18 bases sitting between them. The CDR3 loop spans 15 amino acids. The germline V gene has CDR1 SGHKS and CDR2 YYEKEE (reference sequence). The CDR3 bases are TGTGCCAGCAGCCCTACGAGGGGGGCCATGTACGAGCAGTACTTC. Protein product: CASSPTRGAMYEQYF.

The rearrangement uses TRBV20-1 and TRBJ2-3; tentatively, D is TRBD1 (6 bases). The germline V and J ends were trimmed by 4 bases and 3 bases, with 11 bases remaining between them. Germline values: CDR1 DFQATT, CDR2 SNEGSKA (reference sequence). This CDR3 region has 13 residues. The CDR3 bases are TGCAGTGCTAACAGGGTTGTGACAGATACGCAGTATTTT. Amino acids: CSANRVVTDTQYF.

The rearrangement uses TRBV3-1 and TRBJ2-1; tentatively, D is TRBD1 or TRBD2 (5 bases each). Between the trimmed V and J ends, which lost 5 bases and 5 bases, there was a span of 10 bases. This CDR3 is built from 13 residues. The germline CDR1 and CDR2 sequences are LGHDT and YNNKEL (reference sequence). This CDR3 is CASSLVGDNEQFF. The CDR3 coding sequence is TGTGCCAGCAGCTTGGTGGGGGACAATGAGCAGTTCTTC.

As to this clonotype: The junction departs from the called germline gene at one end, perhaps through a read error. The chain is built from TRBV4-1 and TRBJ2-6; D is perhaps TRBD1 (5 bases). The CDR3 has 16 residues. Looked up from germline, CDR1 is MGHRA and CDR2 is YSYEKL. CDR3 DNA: TGCGCCTGCAGCCAAGGGGTCTCCTCTGGGGCCAACGTCCTGACTTTC. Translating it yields CACSQGVSSGANVLTF.

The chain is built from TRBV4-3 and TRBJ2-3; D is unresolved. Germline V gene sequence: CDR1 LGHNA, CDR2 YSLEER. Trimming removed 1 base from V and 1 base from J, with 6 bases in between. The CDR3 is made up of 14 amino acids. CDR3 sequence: CASSQVVGTDTQYF. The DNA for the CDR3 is TGCGCCAGCAGCCAAGTGGTGGGCACAGATACGCAGTATTTT.

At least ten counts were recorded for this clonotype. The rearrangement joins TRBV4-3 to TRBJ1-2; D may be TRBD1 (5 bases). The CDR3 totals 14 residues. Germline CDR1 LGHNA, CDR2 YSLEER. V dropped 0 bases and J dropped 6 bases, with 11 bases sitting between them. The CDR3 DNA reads TGCGCCAGCAGCCAAGATCTGGGGCGGGATGGCTACACCTTC. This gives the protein CASSQDLGRDGYTF.

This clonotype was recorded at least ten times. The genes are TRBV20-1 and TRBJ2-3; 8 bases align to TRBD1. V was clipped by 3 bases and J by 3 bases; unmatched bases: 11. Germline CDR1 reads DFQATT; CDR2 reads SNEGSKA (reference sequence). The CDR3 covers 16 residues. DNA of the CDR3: TGCAGTGCTAGCGCGATCACTACAGGGGGAACAGATACGCAGTATTTT. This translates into CSASAITTGGTDTQYF.

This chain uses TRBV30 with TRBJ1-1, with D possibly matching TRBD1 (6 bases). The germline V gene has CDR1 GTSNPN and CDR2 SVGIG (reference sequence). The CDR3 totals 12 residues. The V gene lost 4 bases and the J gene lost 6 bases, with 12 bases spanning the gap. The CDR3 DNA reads TGTGCCTGGATCCCCGGGGGGCCTGAAGCTTTCTTT. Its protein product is CAWIPGGPEAFF.

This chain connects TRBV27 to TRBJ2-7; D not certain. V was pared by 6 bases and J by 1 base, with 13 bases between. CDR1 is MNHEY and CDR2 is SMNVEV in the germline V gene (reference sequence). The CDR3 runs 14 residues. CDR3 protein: CASRLGLGSYEQYF. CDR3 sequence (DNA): TGTGCCAGCAGGCTCGGCCTCGGGTCCTACGAGCAGTACTTC.

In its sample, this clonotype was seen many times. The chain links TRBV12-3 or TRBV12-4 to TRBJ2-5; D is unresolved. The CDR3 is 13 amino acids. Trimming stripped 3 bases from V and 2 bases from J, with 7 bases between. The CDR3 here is CASSFGPQETQYF. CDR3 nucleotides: TGTGCCAGCAGTTTCGGGCCTCAAGAGACCCAGTACTTC.

For the CDR3, the DNA is TGTGCCAGCACCCGGGGTTTTTCCTACAATGAGCAGTTCTTC. Protein product: CASTRGFSYNEQFF. This chain uses TRBV14 with TRBJ2-1; possibly TRBD2 for D (5 bases). The CDR3 consists of 14 residues. V lost 7 bases and J 1 base, leaving 11 bases between the germline ends. The germline CDR1 and CDR2 sequences are SGHDN and FVKESK.

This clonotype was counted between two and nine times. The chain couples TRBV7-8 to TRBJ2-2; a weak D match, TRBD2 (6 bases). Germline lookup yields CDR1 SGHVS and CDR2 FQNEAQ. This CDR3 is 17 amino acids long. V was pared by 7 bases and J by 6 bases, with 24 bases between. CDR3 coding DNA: TGTGCCAGCACCCCATCAAGGAGGGCCGGGGTAGCCGGGGAGCTGTTTTTT. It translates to CASTPSRRAGVAGELFF.

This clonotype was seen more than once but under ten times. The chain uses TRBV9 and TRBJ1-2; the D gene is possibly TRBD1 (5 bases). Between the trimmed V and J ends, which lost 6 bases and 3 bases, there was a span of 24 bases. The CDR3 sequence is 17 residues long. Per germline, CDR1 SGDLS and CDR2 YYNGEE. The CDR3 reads CASTTGQGNPSDYGYTF. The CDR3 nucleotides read TGTGCCAGCACTACGGGGCAGGGCAATCCCTCTGACTATGGCTACACCTTC.

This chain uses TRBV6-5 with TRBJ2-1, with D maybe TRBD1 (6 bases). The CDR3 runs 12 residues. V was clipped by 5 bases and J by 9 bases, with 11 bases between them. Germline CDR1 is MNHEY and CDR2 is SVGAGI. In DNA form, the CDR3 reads TGTGCCAGCAGTCAACAGGGTTTTGAGCAGTTCTTC. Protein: CASSQQGFEQFF.

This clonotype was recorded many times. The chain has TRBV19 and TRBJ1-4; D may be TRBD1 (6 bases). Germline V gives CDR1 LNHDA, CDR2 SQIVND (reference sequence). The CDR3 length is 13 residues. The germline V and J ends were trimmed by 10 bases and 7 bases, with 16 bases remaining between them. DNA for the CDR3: TGTGCCACCACCAGGGGAGAAGGTGAAAAACTGTTTTTT. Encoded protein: CATTRGEGEKLFF.

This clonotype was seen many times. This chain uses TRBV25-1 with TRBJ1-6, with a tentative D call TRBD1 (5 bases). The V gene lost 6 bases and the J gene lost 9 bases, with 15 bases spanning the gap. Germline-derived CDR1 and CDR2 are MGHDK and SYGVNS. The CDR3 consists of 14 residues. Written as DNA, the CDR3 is TGTGCCAGCAGAAGCAGGGCCGGTACTTCACCCCTCCACTTT. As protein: CASRSRAGTSPLHF.

This CDR3 is CRVLTGNGGYTF. DNA for the CDR3: TGCAGAGTCCTAACAGGGAACGGTGGCTACACCTTC. The chain combines TRBV20-1 with TRBJ1-2; possibly TRBD1 for D (6 bases). From germline, CDR1 is DFQATT and CDR2 SNEGSKA (reference sequence). The CDR3 runs 12 residues.

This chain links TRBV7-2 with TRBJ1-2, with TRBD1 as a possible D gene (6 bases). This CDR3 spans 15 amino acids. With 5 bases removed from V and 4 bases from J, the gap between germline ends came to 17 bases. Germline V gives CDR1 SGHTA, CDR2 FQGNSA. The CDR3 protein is CASSQRSGDGYGYTF. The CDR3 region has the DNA TGTGCCAGCAGCCAACGCTCAGGGGACGGCTATGGCTACACCTTC.

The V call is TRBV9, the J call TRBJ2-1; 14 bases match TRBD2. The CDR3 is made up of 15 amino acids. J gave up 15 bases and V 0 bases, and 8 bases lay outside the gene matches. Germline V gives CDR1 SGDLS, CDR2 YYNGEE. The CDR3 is CASSVGGLAGAPGFF. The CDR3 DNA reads TGTGCCAGCAGCGTAGGGGGACTAGCGGGAGCGCCGGGGTTCTTC.

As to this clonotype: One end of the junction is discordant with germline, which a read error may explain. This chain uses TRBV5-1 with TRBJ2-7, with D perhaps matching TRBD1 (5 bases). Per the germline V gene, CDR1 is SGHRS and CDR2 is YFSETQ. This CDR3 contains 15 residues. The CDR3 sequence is CASSLAGDSSHEQYF. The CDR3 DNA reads TGCGCCAGCAGCTTGGCCGGAGACAGCTCCCACGAGCAGTACTTC.

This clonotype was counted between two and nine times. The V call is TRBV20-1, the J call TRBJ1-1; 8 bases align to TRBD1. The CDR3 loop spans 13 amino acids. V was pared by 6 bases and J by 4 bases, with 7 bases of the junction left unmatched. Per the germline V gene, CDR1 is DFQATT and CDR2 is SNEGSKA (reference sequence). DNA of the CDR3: TGCAGTGCAGACAGGGGTTCCAGCACTGAAGCTTTCTTT. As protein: CSADRGSSTEAFF.

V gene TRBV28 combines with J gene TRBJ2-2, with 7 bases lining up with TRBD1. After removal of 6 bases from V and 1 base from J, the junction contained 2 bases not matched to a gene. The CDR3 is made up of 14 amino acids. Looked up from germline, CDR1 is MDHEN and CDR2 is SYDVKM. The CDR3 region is CASRDRWNTGELFF. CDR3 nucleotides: TGTGCCAGCAGGGACAGGTGGAACACCGGGGAGCTGTTTTTT.

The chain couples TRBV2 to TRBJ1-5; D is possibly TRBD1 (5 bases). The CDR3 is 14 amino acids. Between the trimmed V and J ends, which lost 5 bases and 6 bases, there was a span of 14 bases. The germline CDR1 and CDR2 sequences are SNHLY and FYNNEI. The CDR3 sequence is CASSYGQGGQPQHF. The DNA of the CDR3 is TGTGCCAGCAGTTATGGGCAGGGTGGTCAGCCCCAGCATTTT. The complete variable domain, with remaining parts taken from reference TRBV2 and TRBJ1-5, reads EPEVTQTPSHQVTQMGQEVILRCVPISNHLYFYWYRQILGQKVEFLVSFYNNEISEKSEIFDDQFSVERPDGSNFTLKIRSTKLEDSAMYFCASSYGQGGQPQHFGDGTRLSIL.